This TCR beta chain came from a study of T cells after yellow fever vaccination. Whole-study context: Researchers used SMART-Seq v4 Ultra Low Input to prepare fractions that had low cell numbers.

TCRdb reprocessed the 5' RACE reads with MiXCR, giving one entry per CDR3 protein. The table shows 300,000 to 450,000 distinct CDR3 sequences, with roughly 8.6% occurring only once. CDR1 is MGHRA and CDR2 is YSYEKL in the germline V gene. This CDR3 spans 14 amino acids. Trimming shortened V by 1 base and J by 4 bases, and 9 bases separated the two germline ends. This material consisted of PBMCs, taken more than 35 days after the first yellow fever vaccination. The chain couples TRBV4-1 to TRBJ2-3; tentatively, D is TRBD1 (6 bases). The receptor's source is a man aged 18-30 years who received the YFV17D yellow fever vaccine. CDR3 protein: CASSQVQGPDTQYF. CDR3 in DNA: TGCGCCAGCAGCCAAGTACAGGGTCCAGATACGCAGTATTTT.